The 2 T cell receptor beta chains listed next were all sequenced from one sample in a study of blood T cell repertoires in COVID-19. The data were produced by immunoSEQ multiplex PCR, yet TCRdb's version contains in-frame clones alone and is incomplete. The sample contains about 330,000 clones, roughly 90% of which appear only once. The material sequenced was peripheral blood. These receptors originate from a woman between 45 and 65 years old with active or convalescent COVID-19.

This chain joins TRBV6-6 and TRBJ1-1; D unresolved. V was trimmed by 6 bases and J by 2 bases, leaving 13 bases between them. The CDR3 length is 14 residues. The germline CDR1 and CDR2 sequences are MNHNY and SVGAGI (reference sequence). The CDR3 DNA is TGTGCCAGCAGCCCCGGGGAGATTAACACTGAAGCTTTCTTT. It is translated as CASSPGEINTEAFF.

The chain has TRBV6-5 and TRBJ1-5; D is possibly TRBD1 (5 bases). This CDR3 has 15 residues. Germline V gene lookup returns CDR1 MNHEY and CDR2 SVGAGI. V was clipped by 6 bases and J by 5 bases, with 17 bases between them. This CDR3 reads CASSPPGRQYQPQHF. The CDR3 coding sequence is TGTGCCAGCAGCCCCCCCGGAAGACAGTATCAGCCCCAGCATTTT.